Following are 27 T cell receptor beta chains from one sample sequenced in a study of cytomegalovirus exposure and HLA in healthy donors. This PCR relied on a set of 60 Vbeta primers and 13 Jbeta primers. Generated by immunoSEQ multiplex PCR, the TCRdb table keeps only in-frame clones and is missing some. The sample carries some 150,000 clones, 70% recorded once. Sample: PBMCs. The receptor set was obtained from a woman aged 55-69 years in good health and CMV-seropositive.

This chain uses TRBV18 with TRBJ2-1, with TRBD2 matching over 10 bases. The CDR3 has 15 amino acids. V gave up 3 bases and J gave up 4 bases; unmatched junction bases: 3. Germline V gene data show CDR1 as KGHSH and CDR2 as LQKENI. CDR3 sequence reads: CASSPGLAQYNEQFF. In DNA, the CDR3 is TGTGCCAGCTCACCGGGACTAGCGCAGTACAATGAGCAGTTCTTC.

This chain uses TRBV6-5 with TRBJ1-2, with a tentative D call TRBD1 (6 bases). The CDR3 is 13 residues long. The germline gives CDR1 MNHEY, CDR2 SVGAGI. V shed 7 bases and J shed 1 base, with 10 bases lying between them. The CDR3, as DNA: TGTGCCAGCACCAAGGGGGTTAACTATGGCTACACCTTC. It translates to CASTKGVNYGYTF.

CDR3 sequence (DNA): TGTGCCAGCAGCCTTTCCGGGACAGGGCCCTACGAGCAGTACTTC. Translating gives CASSLSGTGPYEQYF. V usage is TRBV28 and J usage is TRBJ2-7; 9 bases fit TRBD1. Germline loops: CDR1 MDHEN, CDR2 SYDVKM. The CDR3 has 15 amino acids. Trimming at V came to 6 bases and at J to 2 bases, leaving 8 bases not matched to a gene. Based on the CDR3 plus reference TRBV28 and TRBJ2-7, the full variable domain is DVKVTQSSRYLVKRTGEKVFLECVQDMDHENMFWYRQDPGLGLRLIYFSYDVKMKEKGDIPEGYSVSREKKERFSLILESASTNQTSMYLCASSLSGTGPYEQYFGPGTRLTVT.

The genes are TRBV6-4 and TRBJ2-7; 9 nucleotides align to TRBD2. CDR1 and CDR2 (germline): MRHNA, SNTAGT. This CDR3 is built from 14 residues. With 6 bases clipped from V and 6 bases from J, the junction kept 9 bases outside the gene matches. The CDR3 DNA follows: TGTGCCAGCAGCTGTAGCGGGAGAATCTCCGAGCAGTACTTC. It encodes CASSCSGRISEQYF.

This clone was picked up one time. The gene calls are TRBV7-3 and TRBJ2-3; TRBD2 aligns across 11 bases. The CDR3 contains 16 residues. J lost 2 bases, V lost 5 bases, and 6 bases had no gene match. Germline lookup yields CDR1 SGHTA and CDR2 FQGTGA. The CDR3 DNA follows: TGTGCCAGCAGCGTACTAGCGGGAGCTAACACAGATACGCAGTATTTT. It specifies CASSVLAGANTDTQYF.

The rearrangement uses TRBV5-1 and TRBJ1-4, with a tentative D call TRBD1 (6 bases). Looked up from germline, CDR1 is SGHRS and CDR2 is YFSETQ. This CDR3 contains 15 residues. The germline V and J ends were trimmed by 4 bases and 6 bases, with 16 bases remaining between them. The CDR3 sequence: CASSPSGGADEKLFF. CDR3 coding DNA: TGCGCCAGCAGCCCATCCGGGGGGGCGGATGAAAAACTGTTTTTT.

This chain joins TRBV5-1 and TRBJ2-2; maybe TRBD1 (6 bases). The germline V and J ends were trimmed by 2 bases and 6 bases, with 11 bases remaining between them. The CDR3 runs 14 residues. Germline V gene sequence: CDR1 SGHRS, CDR2 YFSETQ. CDR3 sequence reads: CASSFSGASGELFF. DNA of the CDR3: TGCGCCAGCAGCTTTTCAGGGGCATCCGGGGAGCTGTTTTTT.

The chain has TRBV6-1 and TRBJ1-1; 7 bases align to TRBD1. The V gene's germline CDR1 is MNHNS and CDR2 SASEGT. Trimming cost V 2 bases and J 5 bases; bases outside gene matches: 14. There are 17 residues in the CDR3. The CDR3 sequence is CASSEPASPTGRTEAFF. CDR3 in DNA: TGTGCCAGCAGTGAACCCGCTTCGCCGACAGGGCGGACTGAAGCTTTCTTT.

The genes are TRBV28 and TRBJ2-6; D remains ambiguous. The V end was cut by 1 base, the J end by 6 bases, with 10 bases between. The CDR3 consists of 15 residues. Germline lookup yields CDR1 MDHEN and CDR2 SYDVKM. The CDR3 DNA follows: TGTGCCAGCAGTTTATATGGAGTGCAGGCCAACGTCCTGACTTTC. It translates to CASSLYGVQANVLTF.

The J gene is TRBJ2-3, the V gene TRBV7-6; a weak D match, TRBD2 (6 bases). Trimming left V 0 bases short and J 0 bases short, with 10 bases between. This CDR3 has 16 amino acids. Germline V CDR1 and CDR2: SGHVS, FNYEAQ. The DNA of the CDR3 is TGTGCCAGCAGCTTAGCCGGGGGAGAGAGCACAGATACGCAGTATTTT. Protein: CASSLAGGESTDTQYF.

This clone was seen a few times. CDR3 loop: CAWSVQVNQPQHF. For the CDR3, the DNA is TGTGCCTGGAGTGTTCAGGTTAATCAGCCCCAGCATTTT. The chain is built from TRBV30 and TRBJ1-5; D not certain. Germline assignment: CDR1 GTSNPN and CDR2 SVGIG (reference sequence). The CDR3 has 13 residues. With 0 bases removed from V and 4 bases from J, the gap between germline ends came to 7 bases.

The CDR3 DNA follows: TGTGCCAGCAGTTTATGGGCTAGCGGGAGGGTCAATGAGCAGTTCTTC. Amino acid sequence: CASSLWASGRVNEQFF. J is TRBJ2-1 and V is TRBV27, with TRBD2 identical over 12 bases. V lost 1 base, J lost 6 bases, and 4 bases stayed unmatched. Germline V gene lookup returns CDR1 MNHEY and CDR2 SMNVEV (reference sequence). CDR3 length equals 16 residues.

The chain combines TRBV28 with TRBJ1-1; possibly TRBD1 for D (5 bases). The germline gives CDR1 MDHEN, CDR2 SYDVKM. The CDR3 totals 15 residues. V was trimmed by 4 bases and J by 0 bases, leaving 12 bases between them. The DNA of the CDR3 is TGTGCCAGCAGTTCTCCGGGACTGATGAACACTGAAGCTTTCTTT. Amino acids: CASSSPGLMNTEAFF.

The rearrangement uses TRBV25-1 and TRBJ2-1; maybe TRBD1 (7 bases). The CDR3 loop spans 14 amino acids. V was cut by 3 bases and J by 6 bases, with 12 bases left in between. Per germline, CDR1 MGHDK and CDR2 SYGVNS. CDR3 in amino acids: CASSDPGGPNEQFF. The CDR3 DNA follows: TGTGCCAGCAGTGACCCAGGGGGGCCCAATGAGCAGTTCTTC.

The gene calls are TRBV2 and TRBJ2-1, with D perhaps matching TRBD1 (6 bases). Germline V gene data show CDR1 as SNHLY and CDR2 as FYNNEI. The V gene lost 2 bases and the J gene lost 7 bases, with 15 bases spanning the gap. The CDR3 runs to 15 residues. The CDR3 region has the DNA TGTGCCAGCAGTGAAAGCAGGGGAGTCCCGAATGAGCAGTTCTTC. Protein product: CASSESRGVPNEQFF.

This clone has just a few counts. J is TRBJ2-7 and V is TRBV18; 10 bases match TRBD2. V lost 2 bases, J lost 5 bases, and 6 bases stayed unmatched. Germline V CDR1 and CDR2: KGHSH, LQKENI. The CDR3 is 15 amino acids. The CDR3 protein is CASSPRSGRGDEQYF. The CDR3 DNA follows: TGTGCCAGCTCACCAAGGAGCGGGAGGGGAGACGAGCAGTACTTC.

A few counts support this clone. J is TRBJ2-6 and V is TRBV5-4, with TRBD2 identical over 7 bases. This CDR3 comprises 15 residues. Per the germline V gene, CDR1 is SGHNT and CDR2 is YYREEE (reference sequence). The V gene end was trimmed by 4 bases and the J gene end by 2 bases; junction bases not matched to a gene: 3. The DNA of the CDR3 is TGTGCCAGCAGCGTGGCGGGGGCTGGGGCCAACGTCCTGACTTTC. It yields the protein CASSVAGAGANVLTF.

The CDR3 nucleotides are TGTGCCACCAGCAGAGATCTCCCGTCGAACACTGAAGCTTTCTTT. Protein product: CATSRDLPSNTEAFF. The chain uses TRBV15 and TRBJ1-1, with D unclear. The CDR3 spans 15 residues. V gave up 0 bases and J gave up 1 base, with 9 bases separating them. CDR1 and CDR2 from the germline V gene are LNHNV and YYDKDF (reference sequence).

This clone was seen only a few times. The V call is TRBV4-1, the J call TRBJ2-3; D unresolved. CDR1 and CDR2 (germline): MGHRA, YSYEKL. This CDR3 has 13 residues. V lost 3 bases and J lost 1, with 5 bases in between. The CDR3 coding sequence is TGCGCCAGCAGCCATGCGGGCACAGATACGCAGTATTTT. Encoded protein: CASSHAGTDTQYF.

This clone came up a few times. This chain uses TRBV19 with TRBJ2-5; D remains ambiguous. The CDR3 runs 13 residues. Germline CDR1 reads LNHDA; CDR2 reads SQIVND (reference sequence). V was cut by 6 bases and J by 1 base, with 9 bases left in between. Here the CDR3 DNA reads TGTGCCAGTAGGCTAGTGGGCCAAGAGACCCAGTACTTC. Translated: CASRLVGQETQYF.

The chain recombines TRBV23-1 with TRBJ1-6; 11 bases align to TRBD1. TRBV23-1 is filed as an ORF, its function uncertain. This CDR3 is 19 amino acids long. J gave up 8 bases and V 7 bases, and 19 bases lay outside the gene matches. CDR3 protein: CASIPGGQGVYRLDSPLHF. The CDR3 DNA sequence: TGCGCCAGCATACCGGGGGGACAGGGGGTATACCGGTTGGATTCACCCCTCCACTTT.

The chain employs TRBV5-1 and TRBJ1-3, with no clear D. Germline V lookup: CDR1 SGHRS, CDR2 YFSETQ. The length of the CDR3 is 17 residues. The V gene lost 0 bases and the J gene lost 4 bases, with 17 bases spanning the gap. The CDR3 DNA is TGCGCCAGCAGCTTGGAGGCGGGCCCAGCCTCGGGAAACACCATATATTTT. This encodes CASSLEAGPASGNTIYF.

The chain is built from TRBV19 and TRBJ1-1; D possibly corresponds to TRBD1 (5 bases). V shed 7 bases and J shed 4 bases, with 25 bases lying between them. The CDR3 spans 17 residues. Germline V CDR1 and CDR2: LNHDA, SQIVND (reference sequence). CDR3 nucleotides: TGTGCCAGTACCCAGAGTGGGGGAGGGAGGGGACCCACTGAAGCTTTCTTT. Translation gives CASTQSGGGRGPTEAFF.

In its sample, this clone was seen once. The V and J genes are TRBV2 and TRBJ1-1, with a possible D match to TRBD1 (5 bases). Germline V lookup: CDR1 SNHLY, CDR2 FYNNEI. The CDR3 is made up of 14 amino acids. Trimming took 4 bases from V and 4 from J, leaving 13 bases between them. CDR3 bases: TGTGCCAGCAGTGTGGTCAGGGAGGCCACTGAAGCTTTCTTT. Amino acid sequence: CASSVVREATEAFF.

V usage is TRBV7-9 and J usage is TRBJ2-5; 11 bases are shared with TRBD2. With V trimmed by 7 bases and J by 1 base, 17 bases remained unmatched. The CDR3 sequence is 19 residues long. The V gene's germline CDR1 is SEHNR and CDR2 FQNEAQ (reference sequence). Here the CDR3 reads CASTPRRLAGGEGQETQYF. The CDR3 DNA reads as TGTGCCAGCACCCCAAGACGGCTAGCGGGAGGTGAGGGCCAAGAGACCCAGTACTTC.

V usage is TRBV5-6 and J usage is TRBJ2-2; no definite D call. The germline V gene encodes CDR1 SGHDT and CDR2 YYEEEE. The CDR3 contains 16 residues. V lost 4 bases, J lost 1 base, and 14 bases lay in between. The CDR3 region is CASSPLEELNTGELFF. The CDR3 DNA is TGTGCCAGCAGCCCCCTCGAGGAGCTGAACACCGGGGAGCTGTTTTTT.

This clone was counted only a few times. The CDR3 sequence is CASSEQGTSTDTQYF. CDR3 nucleotides: TGTGCCAGCAGCGAACAGGGGACTAGCACAGATACGCAGTATTTT. The chain combines TRBV5-4 with TRBJ2-3, with TRBD1 as a possible D gene (7 bases). CDR3 length: 15 residues. Germline lookup yields CDR1 SGHNT and CDR2 YYREEE (reference sequence). Trimming pared 4 bases from V and 0 bases from J, leaving 12 bases between.